One sample yielded the 25 T cell receptor beta chains listed below, sequenced in a study of blood T cell repertoires in COVID-19. The repertoire was sequenced with immunoSEQ multiplex PCR; TCRdb's copy has only in-frame clones and lacks some. The sample lists 94,000 or so clones; approximately 82% were seen once. Sequencing was done on a sample of peripheral blood. Every receptor here comes from a man between 60 and 75 years old with acute or convalescent COVID-19.

The V and J genes are TRBV2 and TRBJ2-1; weak D call: TRBD1 (5 bases). The germline V gene encodes CDR1 SNHLY and CDR2 FYNNEI. This CDR3 has 15 amino acids. Trimming stripped 6 bases from V and 4 bases from J, with 16 bases between. The CDR3 protein is CASSGNDRSYNEQFF. In DNA form, the CDR3 reads TGTGCCAGCAGCGGAAACGACAGATCATACAATGAGCAGTTCTTC.

The gene calls are TRBV2 and TRBJ1-6, with D perhaps TRBD1 (6 bases). Looked up from germline, CDR1 is SNHLY and CDR2 is FYNNEI. CDR3 size: 15 residues. The germline V and J ends were trimmed by 6 bases and 4 bases, with 13 bases remaining between them. The CDR3 DNA sequence: TGTGCCAGCAGGGTAGGACAGACATATAATTCACCCCTCCACTTT. Amino acid sequence: CASRVGQTYNSPLHF.

The chain has TRBV28 and TRBJ1-1, with TRBD1 matching over 8 bases. After removal of 10 bases from V and 2 bases from J, the junction contained 12 bases not matched to a gene. The germline V gene has CDR1 MDHEN and CDR2 SYDVKM. The CDR3 has 15 residues. CDR3 residues: CAMLRTTGGNTEAFF. Written as DNA, the CDR3 is TGTGCCATGCTACGAACAACAGGGGGAAACACTGAAGCTTTCTTT.

The V gene is TRBV11-1, the J gene TRBJ2-3; D remains ambiguous. V was pared by 5 bases and J by 0 bases, with 12 bases between. Germline-derived CDR1 and CDR2 are SGHAT and FQDESV (reference sequence). This CDR3 contains 15 residues. The DNA of the CDR3 is TGTGCCAGCAGCGCAAGTCCCCTAAGCACAGATACGCAGTATTTT. This gives the protein CASSASPLSTDTQYF.

This clone showed up just a few times. V and J are TRBV7-2 and TRBJ1-2; 7 nucleotides match TRBD1. The V and J ends lost 1 base and 5 bases, in that order; junction bases with no gene match: 7. CDR1 is SGHTA and CDR2 is FQGNSA in the germline V gene. The CDR3 runs to 15 residues. The CDR3 DNA is TGTGCCAGCAGCTTAGGAGGGGGCGGGTCATATGGCTACACCTTC. Translated: CASSLGGGGSYGYTF.

The chain recombines TRBV7-3 with TRBJ2-3; 13 bases fit TRBD2. The CDR3 covers 16 residues. After removal of 1 base from V and 5 bases from J, the junction contained 3 bases not matched to a gene. Germline-derived CDR1 and CDR2 are SGHTA and FQGTGA. CDR3 nucleotides: TGTGCCAGCAGCTTAATTGGGACTAGCGGGGTAGATACGCAGTATTTT. Amino acids: CASSLIGTSGVDTQYF.

The rearrangement links TRBV4-2 to TRBJ1-3, with 8 bases matching TRBD1. This CDR3 has 17 amino acids. Germline V gene lookup returns CDR1 LGHNA and CDR2 YNFKEQ. V dropped 0 bases and J dropped 2; count of bases not matched to a gene: 6. The CDR3 DNA sequence: TGTGCCAGCAGCCAAGAGGCAGGGGGCGCGACTGGAAACACCATATATTTT. Translating it yields CASSQEAGGATGNTIYF.

The chain employs TRBV7-9 and TRBJ1-2; D may be TRBD1 (5 bases). V lost 5 bases to trimming and J lost 2 bases, with 15 bases between them. Germline V lookup: CDR1 SEHNR, CDR2 FQNEAQ (reference sequence). This CDR3 has 15 amino acids. The CDR3 DNA sequence: TGTGCCAGCAGCAACGACAGAGTTTCAAACTATGGCTACACCTTC. It is translated as CASSNDRVSNYGYTF.

The chain uses TRBV4-1 and TRBJ2-7; 13 nucleotides line up with TRBD2. V lost 4 bases and J lost 0; bases outside the gene matches: 9. CDR1 is MGHRA, CDR2 YSYEKL, per germline. This CDR3 spans 18 amino acids. CDR3 coding DNA: TGCGCCAGCAGCCCGAGGGGACTAGCGGGGCTTAGCTCCTACGAGCAGTACGTC. It translates to CASSPRGLAGLSSYEQYV.

The V call is TRBV4-1, the J call TRBJ2-5, with 7 bases aligning to TRBD2. After removal of 5 bases from V and 0 bases from J, the junction contained 15 bases not matched to a gene. CDR3 length equals 18 residues. Germline lookup yields CDR1 MGHRA and CDR2 YSYEKL. CDR3 sequence (DNA): TGCGCCAGCAGCTACATCTCGGGGGGTAGCGGGTACCAAGAGACCCAGTACTTC. This codes for CASSYISGGSGYQETQYF.

The chain has TRBV28 and TRBJ2-3; D is possibly TRBD2 (5 bases). The CDR3 consists of 14 residues. V gave up 3 bases and J gave up 4 bases, with 11 bases separating them. Germline-derived CDR1 and CDR2 are MDHEN and SYDVKM. DNA of the CDR3: TGTGCCAGCAGTTTTTCGAGCGGTTCAGATACGCAGTATTTT. Translating gives CASSFSSGSDTQYF.

The CDR3 sequence is CASSYPLPGGLFLGSPLHF. As DNA, the CDR3 is TGTGCCAGCAGTTACCCTTTGCCAGGGGGACTGTTCTTAGGTTCACCCCTCCACTTT. The V call is TRBV28, the J call TRBJ1-6; 7 nucleotides agree with TRBD1. Unmatched junction bases numbered 21, after V lost 4 bases and J lost 9 bases. Germline assignment: CDR1 MDHEN and CDR2 SYDVKM. The CDR3 consists of 19 residues.

Only one count was recorded for this clone. The chain uses TRBV7-8 and TRBJ1-6; D gene unclear. The germline gives CDR1 SGHVS, CDR2 FQNEAQ. The ends were cut back, 5 bases at V and 0 bases at J, with 17 bases in the middle. This CDR3 has 18 amino acids. CDR3 DNA sequence: TGTGCCAGCAGCCCAATCCTCGGCGGGAGCTCCTATAATTCACCCCTCCACTTT. Translating gives CASSPILGGSSYNSPLHF. The full variable domain, rest sourced from reference TRBV7-8 and TRBJ1-6, is GAGVSQSPRYKVAKRGQDVALRCDPISGHVSLFWYQQALGQGPEFLTYFQNEAQLDKSGLPSDRFFAERPEGSVSTLKIQRTQQEDSAVYLCASSPILGGSSYNSPLHFGNGTRLTVT.

V and J are TRBV5-1 and TRBJ1-6; D uncertain. V was shortened by 1 base and J by 7 bases, with 15 bases between the two germline ends. CDR3 length: 16 amino acids. The germline CDR1 and CDR2 sequences are SGHRS and YFSETQ. In DNA form, the CDR3 reads TGCGCCAGCAGCTTGAGGGCCGGGGAGGGCAATTCACCCCTCCACTTT. Protein product: CASSLRAGEGNSPLHF.

The J gene is TRBJ2-2, the V gene TRBV9, with 12 positions matching TRBD2. This CDR3 is 16 amino acids long. CDR1 is SGDLS, CDR2 YYNGEE, per germline. J lost 5 bases, V lost 3 bases, and 5 bases had no gene match. The CDR3 here is CASSEQTSGGTGELFF. The CDR3 coding sequence is TGTGCCAGCAGCGAACAGACTAGCGGGGGAACCGGGGAGCTGTTTTTT.

This clone was counted a single time. This chain connects TRBV6-5 to TRBJ2-7; 8 nucleotides match TRBD1. This CDR3 has 12 residues. The germline CDR1 and CDR2 sequences are MNHEY and SVGAGI. V shed 5 bases and J 11 bases; nucleotides not matched to a gene: 8. The CDR3 is CASSLTGAGEYF. The CDR3 nucleotides are TGTGCCAGCAGTCTGACAGGGGCCGGCGAGTACTTC.

The chain links TRBV19 to TRBJ1-1; maybe TRBD1 (6 bases). Germline values: CDR1 LNHDA, CDR2 SQIVND (reference sequence). This CDR3 has 15 amino acids. V gave up 7 bases and J gave up 4 bases, with 19 bases separating them. The CDR3 sequence is CASKKGGAPPTEAFF. Written as DNA, the CDR3 is TGTGCCAGTAAAAAGGGGGGGGCGCCCCCCACTGAAGCTTTCTTT.

The chain combines TRBV7-2 with TRBJ2-1; maybe TRBD1 (5 bases). With 1 base removed from V and 8 bases from J, the gap between germline ends came to 9 bases. Germline V gives CDR1 SGHTA, CDR2 FQGNSA. The CDR3 is 13 amino acids. The CDR3 loop reads CASSLVGLDEQFF. DNA of the CDR3: TGTGCCAGCAGCTTAGTGGGGCTGGATGAGCAGTTCTTC.

This clone rates as medium-sized. The chain combines TRBV28 with TRBJ2-5; possible D gene TRBD1, 6 bases. The V and J ends lost 6 bases and 1 base respectively, with 18 bases between them. Per germline, CDR1 MDHEN and CDR2 SYDVKM. The CDR3 runs to 16 residues. The CDR3 spells CASRLGGTGLQETQYF. Written as DNA, the CDR3 is TGTGCCAGCAGGCTTGGGGGCACAGGCCTCCAAGAGACCCAGTACTTC. Looking up the rest from reference TRBV28 and TRBJ2-5 gives the full variable domain: DVKVTQSSRYLVKRTGEKVFLECVQDMDHENMFWYRQDPGLGLRLIYFSYDVKMKEKGDIPEGYSVSREKKERFSLILESASTNQTSMYLCASRLGGTGLQETQYFGPGTRLLVL.

This chain connects TRBV5-1 to TRBJ1-1, with D maybe TRBD1 (6 bases). The CDR3 covers 13 residues. Looked up from germline, CDR1 is SGHRS and CDR2 is YFSETQ. V lost 7 bases to trimming and J lost 1 base, with 11 bases between them. CDR3 sequence reads: CASRGGQNTEAFF. As DNA, the CDR3 is TGCGCCAGCCGGGGGGGCCAGAACACTGAAGCTTTCTTT. Full variable domain (remainder filled in from reference TRBV5-1 and TRBJ1-1): KAGVTQTPRYLIKTRGQQVTLSCSPISGHRSVSWYQQTPGQGLQFLFEYFSETQRNKGNFPGRFSGRQFSNSRSEMNVSTLELGDSALYLCASRGGQNTEAFFGQGTRLTVV.

The chain combines TRBV6-5 with TRBJ2-5, with 7 bases matching TRBD1. V was clipped by 6 bases and J by 3 bases; unmatched bases: 7. Per germline, CDR1 MNHEY and CDR2 SVGAGI. The CDR3 is 14 amino acids. CDR3 region: CASSGTQGEETQYF. The CDR3 coding sequence is TGTGCCAGCAGCGGGACCCAGGGGGAAGAGACCCAGTACTTC.

This clone showed up just once. The chain combines TRBV30 with TRBJ1-2, with a weak D call TRBD1 (6 bases). The V and J ends lost 5 bases and 8 bases respectively, with 15 bases between them. Germline loops: CDR1 GTSNPN, CDR2 SVGIG (reference sequence). The CDR3 runs 12 residues. CDR3: CAWQGGAGGYTF. The CDR3 bases are TGTGCCTGGCAAGGGGGGGCCGGGGGCTACACCTTC.

This chain uses TRBV30 with TRBJ1-5; tentatively, D is TRBD1 (5 bases). The germline CDR1 and CDR2 sequences are GTSNPN and SVGIG (reference sequence). V lost 1 base, J lost 0 bases, and 25 bases lay in between. The CDR3 consists of 20 residues. This CDR3 is CAWSGGKIGGHKNSNQPQHF. CDR3 DNA sequence: TGTGCCTGGAGTGGGGGGAAGATAGGAGGGCACAAGAATAGCAATCAGCCCCAGCATTTT.

The chain uses TRBV5-6 and TRBJ2-1; TRBD1 agrees at 7 bases. This CDR3 is built from 16 residues. CDR1 and CDR2 from the germline V gene are SGHDT and YYEEEE. Germline trimming cut 1 base from V and 8 bases from J; bases unmatched to any gene: 12. CDR3 region: CASSLFVTGARDEQFF. CDR3 sequence (DNA): TGTGCCAGCAGCTTGTTTGTAACAGGGGCAAGGGATGAGCAGTTCTTC.

The J gene is TRBJ2-2, the V gene TRBV18; possible D gene TRBD1, 5 bases. The ends were cut back, 3 bases at V and 1 base at J, with 12 bases in the middle. The germline CDR1 and CDR2 sequences are KGHSH and LQKENI. The CDR3 has 16 amino acids. Here the CDR3 reads CASSPAGNRNTGELFF. CDR3 DNA sequence: TGTGCCAGCTCACCCGCAGGGAATAGGAACACCGGGGAGCTGTTTTTT.